These 26 T cell receptor beta chains were all obtained from the same sample, sequenced in a study of blood T cell repertoires in COVID-19. Sequenced by immunoSEQ multiplex PCR; TCRdb stores in-frame clones only, minus some. The data show about 350,000 clones, 88% seen once. Sequenced input: peripheral blood. The receptors were sampled from a woman aged 70-85 years with COVID-19, enrolled during active disease.

This chain joins TRBV3-1 (or the pseudogene TRBV3-2) and TRBJ2-1; D possibly corresponds to TRBD2 (6 bases). The CDR3 runs 12 residues. CDR1 and CDR2 (germline): LGHDT, YNNKEL (reference sequence). V gave up 7 bases and J gave up 7 bases, with 11 bases separating them. In DNA, the CDR3 is TGTGCCAGCACCCGCGGAGGGAATGAGCAGTTCTTC. Its protein product is CASTRGGNEQFF.

This clone was found once. Germline and junction disagree at one end, which may indicate a read error. Other DNA sequences within the sample encode an identical CDR3. This chain uses TRBV29-1 with TRBJ2-7; 7 positions agree with TRBD2. CDR1 SQVTM and CDR2 ANQGSEA come from the germline V gene. CDR3 length: 14 amino acids. The DNA for the CDR3 is TGTAGCGTTAAGAGCGGGGCTGGCTCCTACGAGCAGTACTTC. Translated: CSVKSGAGSYEQYF.

This chain connects TRBV6-6 to TRBJ1-2; D is uncertain. Between the trimmed V and J ends, which lost 6 bases and 4 bases, there was a span of 9 bases. The CDR3 loop spans 12 amino acids. Germline V gene data show CDR1 as MNHNY and CDR2 as SVGAGI (reference sequence). In DNA form, the CDR3 reads TGTGCCAGCAGCCCAGAGGGCTATGGCTACACCTTC. This translates into CASSPEGYGYTF.

V gene TRBV4-1 combines with J gene TRBJ2-3; TRBD1 is a possible D gene (6 bases). Germline values: CDR1 MGHRA, CDR2 YSYEKL. The CDR3 is 15 residues long. Trimming pared 4 bases from V and 0 bases from J, leaving 11 bases between. In DNA form, the CDR3 reads TGCGCCAGCAGCCCCAGGGGCACTAGCACAGATACGCAGTATTTT. This encodes CASSPRGTSTDTQYF.

In this sample, this clone turned up a few times. The DNA of the CDR3 is TGTGCCAGCAGCTCCGGGAAACCAGAAGCTTTCTTT. Protein product: CASSSGKPEAFF. This chain connects TRBV7-9 to TRBJ1-1; D unclear. The germline CDR1 and CDR2 sequences are SEHNR and FQNEAQ (reference sequence). The length of the CDR3 is 12 residues. V lost 4 bases and J lost 8, with 11 bases in between.

The chain couples TRBV19 to TRBJ2-7; 10 nucleotides agree with TRBD1. This CDR3 contains 14 residues. Germline CDR1 is LNHDA and CDR2 is SQIVND (reference sequence). Trimming at V came to 3 bases and at J to 6 bases, leaving 5 bases not matched to a gene. The CDR3 DNA reads as TGTGCCAGTAGTATGGGACAGGGGAACAGCGAGCAGTACTTC. Amino acids: CASSMGQGNSEQYF.

This CDR3 reads CASSPPDRVLGYTF. The CDR3 bases are TGTGCCAGCAGTCCACCGGACAGGGTGCTTGGCTACACCTTC. V gene TRBV28 combines with J gene TRBJ1-2, with TRBD1 matching 8 bases. J was trimmed by 7 bases and V by 5 bases; bases with no gene match: 9. CDR1 is MDHEN, CDR2 SYDVKM, per germline. The CDR3 is 14 amino acids.

This chain joins TRBV6-6 and TRBJ1-1, with no clear D. V dropped 5 bases and J dropped 1 base, with 8 bases sitting between them. CDR3 length: 13 amino acids. Germline V gene sequence: CDR1 MNHNY, CDR2 SVGAGI (reference sequence). The CDR3 loop reads CASSKIQNTEAFF. The CDR3 DNA follows: TGTGCCAGCAGTAAAATACAGAACACTGAAGCTTTCTTT.

This chain links TRBV2 with TRBJ2-7, with D tentatively TRBD2 (5 bases). V gave up 9 bases and J gave up 3 bases, with 15 bases separating them. The CDR3 has 13 residues. CDR1 and CDR2 (germline): SNHLY, FYNNEI. CDR3 nucleotide sequence: TGTGCCAGTATAGAGCGGACCGGCTACGAGCAGTACTTC. Translated: CASIERTGYEQYF.

The chain employs TRBV18 and TRBJ1-1; the D gene is possibly TRBD1 (6 bases). Trimming pared 3 bases from V and 1 base from J, leaving 9 bases between. CDR1 and CDR2 from the germline V gene are KGHSH and LQKENI. This CDR3 has 14 amino acids. CDR3 amino acids: CASSPGTPNTEAFF. The CDR3 region has the DNA TGTGCCAGCTCACCCGGGACACCGAACACTGAAGCTTTCTTT.

This clone has only one observation. The rearrangement uses TRBV25-1 and TRBJ1-1; no clear D. CDR1 is MGHDK, CDR2 SYGVNS, per germline. The CDR3 spans 11 residues. Deletions cut 5 bases from V and 1 base from J, with 2 bases between. The CDR3 spells CASSQNTEAFF. The CDR3 bases are TGTGCCAGCAGTCAGAACACTGAAGCTTTCTTT. The entire variable domain, with the rest obtained from reference TRBV25-1 and TRBJ1-1, is as follows: EADIYQTPRYLVIGTGKKITLECSQTMGHDKMYWYQQDPGMELHLIHYSYGVNSTEKGDLSSESTVSRIRTEHFPLTLESARPSHTSQYLCASSQNTEAFFGQGTRLTVV.

This clone was seen only a few times. The chain joins TRBV28 to TRBJ2-7; D uncertain. Looked up from germline, CDR1 is MDHEN and CDR2 is SYDVKM. The CDR3 consists of 15 residues. Trimming took 5 bases from V and 0 from J, leaving 14 bases between them. Written as DNA, the CDR3 is TGTGCCAGCAGTCCAGCAGGTTTGAGCTCCTACGAGCAGTACTTC. Translated, it gives CASSPAGLSSYEQYF.

The chain carries TRBV4-3 and TRBJ1-5; D call uncertain. V lost 1 base, J lost 4 bases, and 5 bases lay in between. CDR1 is LGHNA, CDR2 YSLEER, per germline. The CDR3 loop spans 13 amino acids. The CDR3 sequence: CASSQGNNQPQHF. CDR3 bases: TGCGCCAGCAGCCAAGGTAATAATCAGCCCCAGCATTTT.

The gene calls are TRBV24-1 and TRBJ2-1; D remains unclear. V lost 3 bases to trimming and J lost 12 bases, with 11 bases between them. This CDR3 is built from 12 residues. CDR1 and CDR2 (germline): KGHDR, SFDVKD. CDR3 in amino acids: CATSDPYSGQFF. Written as DNA, the CDR3 is TGTGCCACCAGTGATCCTTACAGTGGGCAGTTCTTC.

V usage is TRBV7-9 and J usage is TRBJ2-4; 8 bases are a match to TRBD1. This CDR3 has 15 residues. Trimming at V came to 5 bases and at J to 1 base, leaving 4 bases not matched to a gene. Germline lookup yields CDR1 SEHNR and CDR2 FQNEAQ (reference sequence). The CDR3 sequence is CASSPRTGAKNIQYF. The DNA for the CDR3 is TGTGCCAGCAGCCCGAGGACAGGGGCCAAAAACATTCAGTACTTC.

The V gene is TRBV14, the J gene TRBJ2-7; D gene ambiguous. V lost 0 bases to trimming and J lost 6 bases, with 9 bases between them. The CDR3 runs to 13 residues. Per germline, CDR1 SGHDN and CDR2 FVKESK. As DNA, the CDR3 is TGTGCCAGCAGCCAAGACATTTTGTCCGAGCAGTACTTC. Translating gives CASSQDILSEQYF. The full variable domain, in which reference TRBV14 and TRBJ2-7 provide the parts outside the CDR3, is EAGVTQFPSHSVIEKGQTVTLRCDPISGHDNLYWYRRVMGKEIKFLLHFVKESKQDESGMPNNRFLAERTGGTYSTLKVQPAELEDSGVYFCASSQDILSEQYFGPGTRLTVT.

Only a few counts were recorded for this clone. The genes are TRBV7-9 and TRBJ2-5; possibly TRBD1 for D (6 bases). Germline V lookup: CDR1 SEHNR, CDR2 FQNEAQ (reference sequence). This CDR3 comprises 13 residues. The V and J ends lost 7 bases and 1 base respectively, with 10 bases between them. The CDR3 sequence: CASKTGFQETQYF. CDR3 DNA: TGTGCCAGCAAAACAGGGTTCCAAGAGACCCAGTACTTC.

V is TRBV5-1 and J is TRBJ2-6, with D possibly TRBD1 on 5 matching bases. Trimming stripped 6 bases from V and 1 base from J, with 11 bases between. The germline V gene has CDR1 SGHRS and CDR2 YFSETQ. The CDR3 is 15 amino acids. The CDR3 reads CASTDPGSGANVLTF. The CDR3 DNA is TGCGCCAGCACAGATCCAGGGTCTGGGGCCAACGTCCTGACTTTC. The full variable domain, completed using reference TRBV5-1 and TRBJ2-6, is KAGVTQTPRYLIKTRGQQVTLSCSPISGHRSVSWYQQTPGQGLQFLFEYFSETQRNKGNFPGRFSGRQFSNSRSEMNVSTLELGDSALYLCASTDPGSGANVLTFGAGSRLTVL.

The J gene is TRBJ1-1, the V gene TRBV3-1 (or the pseudogene TRBV3-2); D call uncertain. The germline V and J ends were trimmed by 4 bases and 0 bases, with 15 bases remaining between them. Germline lookup yields CDR1 LGHDT and CDR2 YNNKEL (reference sequence). The CDR3 totals 16 residues. CDR3 in DNA: TGTGCCAGCAGCCCCCGTGGAGGGAACATGAACACTGAAGCTTTCTTT. It is translated as CASSPRGGNMNTEAFF.

This chain connects TRBV7-6 to TRBJ2-5; 9 bases are a match to TRBD2. The trim removed 2 bases at V and 4 bases at J, leaving 5 bases unmatched. The CDR3 loop spans 15 amino acids. Germline V gene data show CDR1 as SGHVS and CDR2 as FNYEAQ. CDR3 in amino acids: CASSLLAGAVETQYF. The DNA of the CDR3 is TGTGCCAGCAGCTTATTAGCGGGGGCCGTAGAGACCCAGTACTTC.

This chain uses TRBV6-5 with TRBJ1-1, with D hard to call. Germline-derived CDR1 and CDR2 are MNHEY and SVGAGI. The CDR3 contains 16 residues. V was trimmed by 0 bases and J by 1 base, leaving 12 bases between them. This CDR3 reads CASSYSRAAGNTEAFF. As DNA, the CDR3 is TGTGCCAGCAGTTACTCGAGAGCGGCTGGGAACACTGAAGCTTTCTTT.

The J gene is TRBJ2-3, the V gene TRBV7-8; 7 bases agree with TRBD2. The V gene's germline CDR1 is SGHVS and CDR2 FQNEAQ. CDR3 size: 16 residues. Trimming cost V 5 bases and J 0 bases; bases outside gene matches: 8. CDR3: CASSPSSGASTDTQYF. The CDR3 DNA reads as TGTGCCAGCAGCCCCTCGAGCGGGGCAAGCACAGATACGCAGTATTTT.

This chain links TRBV19 with TRBJ1-3; a weak D match, TRBD1 (5 bases). V lost 7 bases and J 3 bases, leaving 19 bases between the germline ends. The germline CDR1 and CDR2 sequences are LNHDA and SQIVND (reference sequence). The CDR3 is made up of 16 amino acids. The CDR3 spells CASTPPGLNDGNTIYF. The CDR3 DNA is TGTGCCAGTACCCCACCGGGACTGAACGATGGAAACACCATATATTTT.

In this sample, this clone turned up a few times. The chain joins TRBV28 to TRBJ1-5; D may be TRBD1 (5 bases). The V gene lost 4 bases and the J gene lost 7 bases, with 17 bases spanning the gap. The CDR3 is made up of 15 amino acids. Germline CDR1 reads MDHEN; CDR2 reads SYDVKM. The CDR3 loop is CASSWRVQGNQPQHF. The CDR3 DNA is TGTGCCAGCAGTTGGAGGGTCCAGGGAAACCAGCCCCAGCATTTT.

The chain couples TRBV4-2 to TRBJ2-1, with D tentatively TRBD2 (6 bases). In germline, CDR1 is LGHNA, CDR2 YNFKEQ. CDR3 size: 17 residues. V was trimmed by 0 bases and J by 6 bases, leaving 18 bases between them. The CDR3 DNA is TGTGCCAGCAGCCAAGATCGAACGGGGGTCCTGGGCAATGAGCAGTTCTTC. Protein sequence: CASSQDRTGVLGNEQFF.

CDR3 nucleotides: TGTGCCAGCAGTGGGGGGACAGGTCAATATGGCTACACCTTC. This sequence encodes CASSGGTGQYGYTF. The rearrangement links TRBV6-6 to TRBJ1-2; 8 nucleotides match TRBD1. The CDR3 is made up of 14 amino acids. Trimming at V came to 5 bases and at J to 5 bases, leaving 7 bases not matched to a gene. Germline CDR1 reads MNHNY; CDR2 reads SVGAGI (reference sequence).